Presented here are 21 T cell receptor beta chains from one specimen sequenced in a study of glioma-infiltrating T cells after dendritic cell vaccination. This sample's time point: after dendritic cell vaccination, including at tumor progression/relapse. TCRdb's table, derived via immunoSEQ multiplex PCR, lists solely in-frame clones and lacks some. The sample holds approximately 50,000 clones, approximately 90% seen once. The material sequenced was blood, taken after dendritic cell vaccination. The receptors were gathered from a human donor with glioblastoma.

This chain links TRBV19 with TRBJ1-2; D is unresolved. The CDR3 has 13 amino acids. Germline V gives CDR1 LNHDA, CDR2 SQIVND (reference sequence). The ends were cut back, 6 bases at V and 0 bases at J, with 8 bases in the middle. Here the CDR3 DNA reads TGTGCCAGTAGACCCCGAGCTAACTATGGCTACACCTTC. This codes for CASRPRANYGYTF.

This clone was counted once. V usage is TRBV9 and J usage is TRBJ1-4, with 7 bases fitting TRBD1. With V trimmed by 2 bases and J by 3 bases, 7 bases remained unmatched. Germline loops: CDR1 SGDLS, CDR2 YYNGEE. This CDR3 has 16 residues. CDR3 loop: CASSVNPGTANEKLFF. Written as DNA, the CDR3 is TGTGCCAGCAGCGTGAACCCCGGGACAGCTAATGAAAAACTGTTTTTT.

This rearrangement joins TRBV2 to TRBJ2-1, with D possibly TRBD2 on 7 matching bases. The V end was cut by 4 bases, the J end by 7 bases, with 17 bases between. Germline V lookup: CDR1 SNHLY, CDR2 FYNNEI. This CDR3 region has 15 residues. The CDR3 nucleotides read TGTGCCAGCAGTGGGGGAGGGGGGTCGGGAAATGAGCAGTTCTTC. Translating gives CASSGGGGSGNEQFF. Full variable domain (rest looked up from reference TRBV2 and TRBJ2-1): EPEVTQTPSHQVTQMGQEVILRCVPISNHLYFYWYRQILGQKVEFLVSFYNNEISEKSEIFDDQFSVERPDGSNFTLKIRSTKLEDSAMYFCASSGGGGSGNEQFFGPGTRLTVL.

The count of this clone is one. This chain joins TRBV5-1 and TRBJ2-7, with 10 bases lining up with TRBD1. After removal of 0 bases from V and 1 base from J, the junction contained 4 bases not matched to a gene. CDR3 length: 16 residues. Germline CDR1 and CDR2: SGHRS and YFSETQ. The CDR3 sequence: CASSLAGQGLSYEQYF. As DNA, the CDR3 is TGCGCCAGCAGCTTGGCGGGACAGGGGCTTTCCTACGAGCAGTACTTC.

J is TRBJ2-7 and V is TRBV19; tentative D call: TRBD2 (6 bases). With 6 bases removed from V and 6 bases from J, the gap between germline ends came to 18 bases. Germline assignment: CDR1 LNHDA and CDR2 SQIVND (reference sequence). CDR3 length: 14 amino acids. As DNA, the CDR3 is TGTGCCAGTAGCACCGGGACTGTGGGGTCCGAGCAGTACTTC. It is translated as CASSTGTVGSEQYF.

V usage is TRBV6-5 and J usage is TRBJ2-2; tentatively, D is TRBD1 (6 bases). This CDR3 spans 16 amino acids. CDR1 is MNHEY and CDR2 is SVGAGI in the germline V gene. Trimming cost V 2 bases and J 6 bases, with 16 bases left between them. CDR3 sequence: CASSYRTTGRAGELFF. CDR3 sequence (DNA): TGTGCCAGCAGTTACCGGACCACAGGGCGCGCCGGGGAGCTGTTTTTT.

This clone was seen once. The chain joins TRBV5-4 to TRBJ1-2; 10 bases match TRBD1. Unmatched junction bases numbered 6, after V lost 4 bases and J lost 6 bases. The length of the CDR3 is 14 residues. Germline V gene data show CDR1 as SGHNT and CDR2 as YYREEE (reference sequence). The CDR3 protein is CASSPLDRGHGYTF. The CDR3 region has the DNA TGTGCCAGCAGCCCCTTAGACAGGGGGCATGGCTACACCTTC.

The rearrangement uses TRBV18 and TRBJ2-1, with 12 bases identical to TRBD1. The CDR3 covers 16 residues. Germline trimming cut 1 base from V and 4 bases from J; bases unmatched to any gene: 2. Germline CDR1 and CDR2: KGHSH and LQKENI. The CDR3 nucleotides are TGTGCCAGCTCACCACGGGACAGGGGGCTTTACAATGAGCAGTTCTTC. This sequence encodes CASSPRDRGLYNEQFF.

This clone was counted only a few times. A junction boundary mismatches the germline segment, possibly from a read error. The V and J genes are TRBV7-7 and TRBJ2-7; weak D call: TRBD2 (6 bases). The CDR3 consists of 14 residues. Germline V CDR1 and CDR2: SSHAT, FNYEAQ (reference sequence). The DNA for the CDR3 is TGTGCTAGCAGCTCCGACGGACTATCTCACGAGCAGTACTTC. It is translated as CASSSDGLSHEQYF.

The chain joins TRBV6-6 to TRBJ1-4, with no clear D. Trimming removed 2 bases from V and 8 bases from J, with 6 bases in between. The germline V gene encodes CDR1 MNHNY and CDR2 SVGAGI (reference sequence). The CDR3 has 12 amino acids. CDR3 residues: CASSYPREKLFF. For the CDR3, the DNA is TGTGCCAGCAGTTACCCTAGAGAAAAACTGTTTTTT.

The rearrangement joins TRBV27 to TRBJ2-2; 8 bases align to TRBD1. CDR1 is MNHEY, CDR2 SMNVEV, per germline (reference sequence). The CDR3 is 15 amino acids. The J segment lost 7 bases and the V segment lost 3 bases, leaving 7 bases of the junction unmatched. The CDR3 sequence is CASSFYQGAVGELFF. Written as DNA, the CDR3 is TGTGCCAGCAGTTTTTATCAGGGGGCCGTCGGGGAGCTGTTTTTT.

The J gene is TRBJ2-3, the V gene TRBV6-4, with D possibly matching TRBD1 (5 bases). The length of the CDR3 is 14 residues. Trimming removed 2 bases from V and 4 bases from J, with 10 bases in between. Germline V gene data show CDR1 as MRHNA and CDR2 as SNTAGT. CDR3 sequence (DNA): TGTGCCAGCAGTGACAGTCAGGGATCAGATACGCAGTATTTT. Translating gives CASSDSQGSDTQYF.

The rearrangement joins TRBV12-5 to TRBJ1-1, with 7 bases aligning to TRBD1. CDR1 LGHNT and CDR2 FRNRAP come from the germline V gene. This CDR3 has 13 residues. V dropped 1 base and J dropped 8; count of bases not matched to a gene: 4. CDR3 loop: CASGLGKTGEAFF. CDR3 nucleotides: TGTGCTAGTGGTTTGGGAAAGACAGGGGAAGCTTTCTTT.

The chain joins TRBV9 to TRBJ2-1; 7 positions match TRBD1. The CDR3 sequence is 18 residues long. Losses at the gene ends were 5 bases for V and 4 bases for J; bases not matched to a gene: 18. Germline V gives CDR1 SGDLS, CDR2 YYNGEE. In DNA form, the CDR3 reads TGTGCCAGCAGTTCACCGGGACAGCGAACAGCTCATTACAATGAGCAGTTCTTC. It specifies CASSSPGQRTAHYNEQFF.

The chain couples TRBV29-1 to TRBJ2-7; D is unclear. Trimming took 0 bases from V and 2 from J, leaving 5 bases between them. There are 12 residues in the CDR3. Per germline, CDR1 SQVTM and CDR2 ANQGSEA. The CDR3 spells CSVEESAYEQYF. CDR3 coding DNA: TGCAGCGTTGAAGAGTCGGCCTACGAGCAGTACTTC.

This chain links TRBV27 with TRBJ1-2; the match to TRBD1 covers 9 bases. V lost 2 bases, J lost 3 bases, and 10 bases stayed unmatched. Germline CDR1 reads MNHEY; CDR2 reads SMNVEV (reference sequence). The length of the CDR3 is 17 residues. The DNA of the CDR3 is TGTGCCAGCAGTTTAATCGGGACAGGGAGCCGGGACTATGGCTACACCTTC. The encoded protein is CASSLIGTGSRDYGYTF.

CDR3 nucleotide sequence: TGTGCCATCAGGGGCCAGCACCCTGGAAACACCATATATTTT. Its protein product is CAIRGQHPGNTIYF. This chain joins TRBV10-3 and TRBJ1-3; D is unclear. CDR3 length: 14 amino acids. Germline loops: CDR1 ENHRY, CDR2 SYGVKD. With 6 bases removed from V and 2 bases from J, the gap between germline ends came to 11 bases.

V is TRBV9 and J is TRBJ2-7; TRBD2 is a possible D gene (6 bases). V was pared by 5 bases and J by 5 bases, with 14 bases between. CDR3 length equals 13 residues. The V gene's germline CDR1 is SGDLS and CDR2 YYNGEE. The CDR3 region has the DNA TGTGCCAGCAGTGTCGGGAGTTCCCACGAGCAGTACTTC. Its translation: CASSVGSSHEQYF.

The chain carries TRBV12-5 and TRBJ1-4, with 7 bases aligning to TRBD1. Germline V gene data show CDR1 as LGHNT and CDR2 as FRNRAP. The V and J ends lost 5 bases and 5 bases, in that order; junction bases with no gene match: 5. This CDR3 has 14 amino acids. This CDR3 reads CASGPGQMNEKLFF. CDR3 coding DNA: TGTGCTAGTGGTCCGGGACAGATGAATGAAAAACTGTTTTTT. Full variable domain (remainder filled in from reference TRBV12-5 and TRBJ1-4): DARVTQTPRHKVTEMGQEVTMRCQPILGHNTVFWYRQTMMQGLELLAYFRNRAPLDDSGMPKDRFSAEMPDATLATLKIQPSEPRDSAVYFCASGPGQMNEKLFFGSGTQLSVL.

The rearrangement joins TRBV5-4 to TRBJ2-5, with 7 bases fitting TRBD2. The end of the DNA aligns better with TRBJ2-7, so the J call may be wrong. The CDR3 covers 15 residues. In germline, CDR1 is SGHNT, CDR2 YYREEE (reference sequence). CDR3 in amino acids: CASSLGRGLTYEQYF. In DNA, the CDR3 is TGTGCCAGCAGCTTGGGGCGGGGACTAACCTACGAGCAGTACTTC.

The chain employs TRBV29-1 and TRBJ2-7, with D possibly TRBD2 on 6 matching bases. Germline lookup yields CDR1 SQVTM and CDR2 ANQGSEA. The CDR3 sequence is 14 residues long. The V end was cut by 7 bases, the J end by 4 bases, with 20 bases between. CDR3: CSALSRDGGYEQYF. As DNA, the CDR3 is TGCAGCGCTCTGAGCCGGGACGGGGGATACGAGCAGTACTTC.